This T cell receptor beta chain was captured by sequencing in a study of regulatory T cells in long-lasting Graves disease. Study observations and caveats: Persistent disease favored TRBV28, TRBJ1-2 and TRBJ2-5.

This sample's time point: newly diagnosed GD, antithyroid drugs for less than 3 months. The TCR library was made from RNA extracted from PBMCs. TCR beta libraries were built with iRepertoire HTBI primers and Arm-PCR of CDR3 regions. TCRdb re-derived calls from the multiplex PCR reads in MiXCR, one entry per CDR3 protein. Of around 480,000 distinct CDR3 sequences listed, roughly 16% are singletons. This clonotype was observed at least ten times. What it binds is unknown. CDR1 and CDR2 from the germline V gene are KGHDR and SFDVKD. Trimming removed 5 bases at V and 2 bases at J, with 10 bases between. The CDR3 is 14 residues long. These data also featured in a second study, about T cells in Graves' hyperthyroidism and ophthalmopathy. From that paper: Primed by the HTBI set, a first-round RT-PCR was run on the TCR CDR3.

The rearrangement joins TRBV24-1 to TRBJ2-3; D gene ambiguous. This TCR derives from a man aged 40-49 years with Graves disease. Here the sequenced sample was peripheral blood mononuclear cells (PBMCs), taken at new diagnosis, from a patient treated with antithyroid drugs. In DNA form, the CDR3 reads TGTGCCACCAGTGGCGTCAGCTACACAGATACGCAGTATTTT. As protein: CATSGVSYTDTQYF.